A single sample is the source of the 26 T cell receptor beta chains below, sequenced in a study of T cells expressing NK-cell markers. TCRdb reanalyzed the 5' RACE reads and collapses them to one entry per CDR3 protein, without DNA. The repertoire table contains 500,000 to 600,000 distinct CDR3 sequences. The sample comprised blood T cells: a sorted CD56 or NKG2C T cell subset, CD4+ or CD8+ T cells, or bulk PBMC T cells (not recorded which). These receptors were taken from a man younger than 35 in good health.

The chain has TRBV6-2 or TRBV6-3 and TRBJ2-2; TCRdb returns TRBD2, unconfirmable since there is no DNA. Germline V gene sequence: CDR1 MNHEY, CDR2 SVGEGT. The CDR3 extends over 14 amino acids. The CDR3 loop is CASKWEEVTGELFF.

This chain links TRBV29-1 with TRBJ2-7; TCRdb outputs TRBD2, but without DNA this stays unchecked. The CDR3 length is 15 residues. Germline values: CDR1 SQVTM, CDR2 ANQGSEA. CDR3 in amino acids: CSVAGGRALSYEQYF.

The CDR3 protein is CASSDPAGVYNEQFF. The gene calls are TRBV2 and TRBJ2-1; TCRdb indicates TRBD1, and absent DNA this call remains unverified. The CDR3 spans 15 residues. The germline CDR1 and CDR2 sequences are SNHLY and FYNNEI.

The gene calls are TRBV7-2 and TRBJ2-3; TCRdb indicates TRBD1, and absent DNA this call remains unverified. The CDR3 spans 16 residues. CDR1 is SGHTA and CDR2 is FQGNSA in the germline V gene. CDR3 sequence: CASSSNSVPGEDTQYF. Filled out from reference TRBV7-2 and TRBJ2-3, the complete variable domain reads GAGVSQSPSNKVTEKGKDVELRCDPISGHTALYWYRQSLGQGLEFLIYFQGNSAPDKSGLPSDRFSAERTGGSVSTLTIQRTQQEDSAVYLCASSSNSVPGEDTQYFGPGTRLTVL.

The chain uses TRBV7-2 and TRBJ2-7; checking the TCRdb D call of TRBD2 is not possible without DNA. Germline values: CDR1 SGHTA, CDR2 FQGNSA. CDR3 length: 16 residues. CDR3 in amino acids: CASSLGLSGASYEQYF.

This chain uses TRBV12-3 or TRBV12-4 with TRBJ1-2; TCRdb designates TRBD1, a call that cannot be tested without DNA. The CDR3 runs 14 residues. The CDR3 region is CASTGTGRMYGYTF.

The genes are TRBV7-2 and TRBJ2-7; TCRdb designates TRBD1, a call that cannot be tested without DNA. Germline V gives CDR1 SGHTA, CDR2 FQGNSA. The CDR3 is 15 amino acids. This CDR3 is CASSFKAQGGYEQYF.

V usage is TRBV12-5 and J usage is TRBJ1-6. Germline V CDR1 and CDR2: LGHNT, FRNRAP. The CDR3 sequence is 13 residues long. CDR3 region: CASGLVPDSPLHF. Based on the CDR3 plus reference TRBV12-5 and TRBJ1-6, the full variable domain is DARVTQTPRHKVTEMGQEVTMRCQPILGHNTVFWYRQTMMQGLELLAYFRNRAPLDDSGMPKDRFSAEMPDATLATLKIQPSEPRDSAVYFCASGLVPDSPLHFGNGTRLTVT.

CDR3 region: CASSQDSLVRYNEQFF. V and J are TRBV4-1 and TRBJ2-1; the TCRdb D gene call, TRBD2, has no DNA to confirm it. Germline lookup yields CDR1 MGHRA and CDR2 YSYEKL. This CDR3 is 16 amino acids long.

This chain connects TRBV7-9 to TRBJ2-3; with no DNA, the TCRdb D assignment of TRBD1 cannot be verified. Per the germline V gene, CDR1 is SEHNR and CDR2 is FQNEAQ (reference sequence). The CDR3 runs 16 residues. The CDR3 protein is CASSSPTGVRTDTQYF. Complete variable domain (other parts from reference TRBV7-9 and TRBJ2-3): DTGVSQNPRHKITKRGQNVTFRCDPISEHNRLYWYRQTLGQGPEFLTYFQNEAQLEKSRLLSDRFSAERPKGSFSTLEIQRTEQGDSAMYLCASSSPTGVRTDTQYFGPGTRLTVL.

The chain joins TRBV5-1 to TRBJ1-4; the TRBD1 assignment by TCRdb is unverifiable without DNA. The CDR3 loop spans 15 amino acids. The germline V gene has CDR1 SGHRS and CDR2 YFSETQ. The CDR3 spells CASSGPGATNEKLFF.

The gene calls are TRBV4-3 and TRBJ2-3; with no DNA, the TCRdb D assignment of TRBD2 cannot be verified. In germline, CDR1 is LGHNA, CDR2 YSLEER. CDR3 length equals 17 residues. This CDR3 reads CASSQARRAGVTDTQYF.

The V gene is TRBV24-1, the J gene TRBJ1-2; the D call from TCRdb, TRBD1, cannot be confirmed without DNA. This CDR3 spans 12 amino acids. The germline CDR1 and CDR2 sequences are KGHDR and SFDVKD. CDR3 sequence: CATSAQGSGYTF.

This chain uses TRBV20-1 with TRBJ1-1; TCRdb's D call of TRBD1 is untestable without DNA. This CDR3 spans 13 amino acids. Germline V CDR1 and CDR2: DFQATT, SNEGSKA (reference sequence). The CDR3 region is CSAGDRGLTEAFF.

The chain carries TRBV25-1 and TRBJ2-2; without DNA, the TCRdb call of TRBD2 cannot be checked. Germline CDR1 MGHDK, CDR2 SYGVNS. The CDR3 spans 15 residues. CDR3 sequence reads: CASSEGLAGTGELFF.

The chain links TRBV4-3 to TRBJ2-1. The V gene's germline CDR1 is LGHNA and CDR2 YSLEER. The CDR3 loop spans 17 amino acids. The CDR3 region is CASSQGSGFSSYNEQFF.

The CDR3: CASNLRETQDTQYF. The chain recombines TRBV5-6 with TRBJ2-3; TCRdb outputs TRBD2, but without DNA this stays unchecked. Looked up from germline, CDR1 is SGHDT and CDR2 is YYEEEE. This CDR3 is built from 14 residues. Full variable domain (outside the CDR3, taken from reference TRBV5-6 and TRBJ2-3): DAGVTQSPTHLIKTRGQQVTLRCSPKSGHDTVSWYQQALGQGPQFIFQYYEEEERQRGNFPDRFSGHQFPNYSSELNVNALLLGDSALYLCASNLRETQDTQYFGPGTRLTVL.

J is TRBJ1-2 and V is TRBV11-2; TCRdb outputs TRBD1, but without DNA this stays unchecked. The CDR3 sequence is 14 residues long. Germline loops: CDR1 SGHAT, CDR2 FQNNGV. CDR3 region: CASSLAPTDYGYTF.

The CDR3: CSATRTGWFNEQFF. The chain carries TRBV20-1 and TRBJ2-1; TCRdb outputs TRBD1, but without DNA this stays unchecked. Germline V gives CDR1 DFQATT, CDR2 SNEGSKA (reference sequence). CDR3 size: 14 residues.

The chain couples TRBV5-4 to TRBJ2-1; no DNA is available, so the TRBD2 call from TCRdb remains unchecked. Looked up from germline, CDR1 is SGHNT and CDR2 is YYREEE (reference sequence). There are 16 residues in the CDR3. CDR3 region: CASSQFGTSSYNEQFF.

The chain links TRBV20-1 to TRBJ2-2; TCRdb indicates TRBD2, and absent DNA this call remains unverified. The CDR3 consists of 15 residues. The germline gives CDR1 DFQATT, CDR2 SNEGSKA (reference sequence). This chain's CDR3 is CSARGPTSGTGELFF.

The rearrangement joins TRBV29-1 to TRBJ2-5; checking the TCRdb D call of TRBD1 is not possible without DNA. The CDR3 has 14 residues. Germline CDR1 is SQVTM and CDR2 is ANQGSEA. CDR3 region: CSVASGTDRGTQYF.

V gene TRBV7-8 combines with J gene TRBJ1-5; the TCRdb D gene call, TRBD1, has no DNA to confirm it. This CDR3 has 14 amino acids. The germline gives CDR1 SGHVS, CDR2 FQNEAQ. The CDR3: CASSSRDRDQPQHF.

The chain is built from TRBV19 and TRBJ1-5; TCRdb's D gene call, TRBD1, goes unchecked for lack of DNA. Germline loops: CDR1 LNHDA, CDR2 SQIVND (reference sequence). The CDR3 runs to 14 residues. The CDR3 loop reads CASTVGQGPQPQHF.

This sequence joins TRBV6-2 or TRBV6-3 and TRBJ2-2; TCRdb outputs TRBD2, but without DNA this stays unchecked. Germline loops: CDR1 MNHEY, CDR2 SVGEGT. The CDR3 length is 19 residues. The CDR3 loop reads CASSFTPTSGGLNTGELFF.

This chain uses TRBV30 with TRBJ2-7; TCRdb indicates TRBD1, and absent DNA this call remains unverified. The germline gives CDR1 GTSNPN, CDR2 SVGIG (reference sequence). CDR3 length: 15 amino acids. The CDR3 here is CAWSLGTGLAYEQYF.